This entry describes one T cell receptor beta chain. At least ten counts were recorded for this clone. Its antigen is not yet known. This may come from a read error, since a much larger clone is one base off. These data belong to a study of metastatic and nonmetastatic thyroid tumors (dated by TCRdb to 2019 to 2021). At the level of the whole study: The researchers compared repertoires between peripheral blood samples and tumor or nodule tissue samples from patients with malignant or benign thyroid disease.

No patient had received any treatment before thyroid surgery. Using T-cell receptor beta sequencing, the researchers looked back retrospectively at clinical samples from patients, gathered between about 2012 and 2019. Receptor amplification or capture employed PCR. TCRdb records Illumina HiSeq 4000 as the sequencer. High-throughput sequencing was used to profile the TCR beta-chain CDR3 region of each patient. The authors' pipeline ran thus. CDR3 differences across clinicopathological groups were used to build a classifier for discriminating distant-metastatic papillary thyroid cancer patients. The Shannon index was used to assess repertoire diversity, and the Morisita-Horn index was used to assess tumor-blood repertoire similarity. The public reads were reanalyzed by TCRdb: fastp trimming at Q25, MiXCR alignment, in-frame beta chains only. TCRdb, rather than the study authors, made the V and J calls. The table for this sample lists roughly 81,000 clones; around 7.8% of them were counted only once. The leading ten clones occupy 8.8% of the sample.

Overall study outcomes, separate from this receptor: TCR beta diversity was reported as significantly higher in malignant tumors than in benign nodules, in both blood and tumor samples.

The sequencing sample was made of blood. The sequence derives from a female donor with papillary thyroid cancer or a benign thyroid nodule (not recorded which). Some clones in this sample may be carry-over from other donors' samples.

Here the CDR3 is given as CASNRDSHNEQFF. The DNA sequence is as follows: TGTGCCAGCAATCGGGACAGCCACAATGAGCAGTTCTTC. Recombination joined TRBV12-3 or TRBV12-4 with TRBJ2-1; the junction holds 7 bases that match TRBD1. Measured from the cysteine to the phenylalanine, the CDR3 is 13 residues long. The sequence is cut down to CDR3 DNA, 39 bases in frame from base 1. Trimming removed 7 bases from V and 5 bases from J; the gene matches leave 5 bases unexplained.